Shown below are 4 T cell receptor beta chains from a single sample sequenced in a study of T-cell reconstitution after alpha-beta-depleted transplantation in children. Using unique molecular identifiers, the investigators prepared the TCRbeta library. TCRdb processed the PCR reads anew with MiXCR; each CDR3 protein has one entry. The data show 170,000 or so distinct CDR3 sequences, approximately 7% seen once. The starting material was PBMCs from the stem cell graft donor, obtained from the stem cell graft. The receptor set was obtained from a human donor who donated a stem cell graft to a child with Wiskott-Aldrich syndrome.

The J gene is TRBJ1-1, the V gene TRBV7-2; possible D gene TRBD1, 5 bases. Germline CDR1 is SGHTA and CDR2 is FQGNSA. V was pared by 5 bases and J by 4 bases, with 17 bases between. This CDR3 region has 15 residues. The DNA of the CDR3 is TGTGCCAGCAGCACTACCGGGACGGGGGTCACTGAAGCTTTCTTT. It encodes CASSTTGTGVTEAFF.

The gene calls are TRBV20-1 and TRBJ2-3; D unclear. CDR1 is DFQATT, CDR2 SNEGSKA, per germline (reference sequence). This CDR3 spans 11 amino acids. With 4 bases removed from V and 6 bases from J, the gap between germline ends came to 8 bases. DNA of the CDR3: TGCAGTGCTACCACCGGGGATACGCAGTATTTT. This codes for CSATTGDTQYF.

This clonotype occurred many times. In DNA, the CDR3 is TGTGCCAGCAGTGTGGAGTTGCGGGGGAGCACAGATACGCAGTATTTT. It yields the protein CASSVELRGSTDTQYF. The rearrangement uses TRBV2 and TRBJ2-3, with 7 bases aligning to TRBD2. CDR1 and CDR2 from the germline V gene are SNHLY and FYNNEI. The J segment lost 0 bases and the V segment lost 4 bases, leaving 7 bases of the junction unmatched. The length of the CDR3 is 16 residues.

This clonotype has at least ten counts. V usage is TRBV29-1 and J usage is TRBJ2-7; D is ambiguous. Germline V gene sequence: CDR1 SQVTM, CDR2 ANQGSEA. V was clipped by 4 bases and J by 9 bases, with 13 bases between them. The CDR3 has 11 residues. CDR3 in amino acids: CSVAGESRQYF. Written as DNA, the CDR3 is TGCAGCGTTGCTGGAGAAAGCAGGCAGTACTTC.